This paragraph reports one T cell receptor beta chain. This sample was taken from a study of blood T cell repertoires in COVID-19. Study at large: T cells, B-cell-depleted T cells, or PBMCs provided the cDNA or gDNA that served as material.

In the original workflow: Amplification of reference gene primers was used by the study to estimate nucleated cell counts. Clones were read by immunoSEQ multiplex PCR, and TCRdb kept only the in-frame ones, dropping some. The D gene and trimming were derived from the DNA, and the V and J assignments and clone size from that table. In the table there are over 120,000 clones, about 80% of which are singletons. The study recruited people aged about 18 to 95 years across 20 to 30 US areas. The study counted Cohort 3 donors as recovered given two negative PCRs, clearance, or symptom resolution. Sequenced sample: PBMCs or T cells enriched from blood (not recorded which). This TCR derives from a woman aged 45 to 65 who had recovered from COVID-19.

The CDR3 DNA reads TGTGCCAGCAGCTGGGACAGAGGAAACACCATATATTTT. This gives the protein CASSWDRGNTIYF. This rearrangement joins TRBV5-4 to TRBJ1-3; 7 positions agree with TRBD1. Germline loops: CDR1 SGHNT, CDR2 YYREEE (reference sequence). CDR3 length: 13 amino acids. V was pared by 3 bases and J by 4 bases, with 1 base of the junction left unmatched.